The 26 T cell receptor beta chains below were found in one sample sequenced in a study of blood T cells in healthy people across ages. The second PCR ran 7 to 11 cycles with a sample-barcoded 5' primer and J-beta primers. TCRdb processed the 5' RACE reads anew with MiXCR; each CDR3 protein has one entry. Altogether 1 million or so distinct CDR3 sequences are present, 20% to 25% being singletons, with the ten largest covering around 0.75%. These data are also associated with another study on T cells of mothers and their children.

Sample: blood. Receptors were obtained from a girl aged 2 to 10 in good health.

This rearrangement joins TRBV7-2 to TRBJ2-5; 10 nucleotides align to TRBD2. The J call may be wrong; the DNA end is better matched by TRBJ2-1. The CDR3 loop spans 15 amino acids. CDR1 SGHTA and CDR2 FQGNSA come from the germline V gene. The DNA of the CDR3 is TGTGCCAGCAGCTTATTATGGCTAGCGGGGGACGAGCAGTTCTTC. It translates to CASSLLWLAGDEQFF.

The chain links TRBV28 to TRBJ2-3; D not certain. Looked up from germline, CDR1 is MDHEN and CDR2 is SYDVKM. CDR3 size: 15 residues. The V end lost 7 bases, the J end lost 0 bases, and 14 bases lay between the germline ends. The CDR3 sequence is CASTKPGYSTDTQYF. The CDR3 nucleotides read TGTGCCAGCACTAAACCCGGGTACAGCACAGATACGCAGTATTTT.

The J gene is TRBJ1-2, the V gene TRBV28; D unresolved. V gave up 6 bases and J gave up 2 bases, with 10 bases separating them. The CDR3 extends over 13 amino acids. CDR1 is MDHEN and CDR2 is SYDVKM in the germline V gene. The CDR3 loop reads CASRQEVNYGYTF. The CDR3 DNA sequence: TGTGCCAGCAGACAAGAGGTAAACTATGGCTACACCTTC.

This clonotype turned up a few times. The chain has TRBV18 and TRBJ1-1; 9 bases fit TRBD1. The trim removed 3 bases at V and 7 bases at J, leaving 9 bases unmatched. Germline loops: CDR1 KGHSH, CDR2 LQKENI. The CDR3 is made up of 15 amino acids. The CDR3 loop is CASSPGTGLGVEAFF. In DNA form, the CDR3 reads TGTGCCAGCTCACCCGGGACAGGGCTTGGTGTTGAAGCTTTCTTT.

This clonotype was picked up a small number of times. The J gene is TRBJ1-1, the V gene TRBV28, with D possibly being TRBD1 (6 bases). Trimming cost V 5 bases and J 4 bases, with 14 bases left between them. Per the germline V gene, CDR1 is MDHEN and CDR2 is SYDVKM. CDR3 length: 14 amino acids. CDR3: CASSPSQGGTEAFF. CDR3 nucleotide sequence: TGTGCCAGCAGTCCATCCCAAGGGGGCACTGAAGCTTTCTTT.

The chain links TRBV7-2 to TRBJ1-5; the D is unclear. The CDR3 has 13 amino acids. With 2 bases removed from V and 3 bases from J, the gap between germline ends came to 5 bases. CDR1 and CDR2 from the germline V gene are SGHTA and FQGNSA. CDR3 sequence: CASSLWYNQPQHF. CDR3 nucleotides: TGTGCCAGCAGCTTATGGTACAATCAGCCCCAGCATTTT.

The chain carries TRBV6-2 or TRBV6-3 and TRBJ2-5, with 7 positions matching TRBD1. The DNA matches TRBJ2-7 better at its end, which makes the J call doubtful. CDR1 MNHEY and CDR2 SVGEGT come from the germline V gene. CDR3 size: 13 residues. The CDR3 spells CASSGQTSYEQYF. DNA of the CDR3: TGTGCCAGCTCGGGACAGACGTCTTACGAGCAGTACTTC.

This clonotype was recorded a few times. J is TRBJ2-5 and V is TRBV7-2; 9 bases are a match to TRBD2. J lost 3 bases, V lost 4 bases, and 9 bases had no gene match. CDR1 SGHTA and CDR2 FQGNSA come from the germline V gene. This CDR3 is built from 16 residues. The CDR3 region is CASSSYLTSGEETQYF. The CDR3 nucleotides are TGTGCCAGCAGCTCCTATCTGACTAGCGGAGAAGAGACCCAGTACTTC.

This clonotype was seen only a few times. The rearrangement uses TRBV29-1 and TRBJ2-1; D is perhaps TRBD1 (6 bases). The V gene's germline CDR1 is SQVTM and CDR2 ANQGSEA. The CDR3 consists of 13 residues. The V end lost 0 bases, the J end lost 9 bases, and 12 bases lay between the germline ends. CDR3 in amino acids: CSVEDGQGTEQFF. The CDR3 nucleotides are TGCAGCGTTGAAGATGGCCAGGGGACTGAGCAGTTCTTC.

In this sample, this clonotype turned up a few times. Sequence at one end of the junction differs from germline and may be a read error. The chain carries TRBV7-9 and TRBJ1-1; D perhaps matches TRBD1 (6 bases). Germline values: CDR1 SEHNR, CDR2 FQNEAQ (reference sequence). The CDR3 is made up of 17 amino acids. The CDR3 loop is CASSSKGSGVPRTEAFF. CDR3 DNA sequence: TGTGCCAGCAGCTCCAAAGGTTCAGGGGTCCCAAGGACTGAAGCCTTCTTT.

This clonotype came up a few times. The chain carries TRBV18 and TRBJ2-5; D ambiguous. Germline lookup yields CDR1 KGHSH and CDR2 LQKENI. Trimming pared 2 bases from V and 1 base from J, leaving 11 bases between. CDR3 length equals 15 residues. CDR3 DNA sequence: TGTGCCAGCTCACCATTACCGACATTCCAAGAGACCCAGTACTTC. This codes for CASSPLPTFQETQYF.

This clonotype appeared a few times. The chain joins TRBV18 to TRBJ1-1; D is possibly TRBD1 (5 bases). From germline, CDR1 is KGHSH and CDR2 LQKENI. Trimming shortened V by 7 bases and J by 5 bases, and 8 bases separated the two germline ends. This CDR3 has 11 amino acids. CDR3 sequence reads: CASFAGTEAFF. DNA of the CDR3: TGTGCCAGCTTTGCAGGGACTGAAGCTTTCTTT. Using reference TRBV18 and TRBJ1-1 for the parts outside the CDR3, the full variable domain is NAGVMQNPRHLVRRRGQEARLRCSPMKGHSHVYWYRQLPEEGLKFMVYLQKENIIDESGMPKERFSAEFPKEGPSILRIQQVVRGDSAAYFCASFAGTEAFFGQGTRLTVV.

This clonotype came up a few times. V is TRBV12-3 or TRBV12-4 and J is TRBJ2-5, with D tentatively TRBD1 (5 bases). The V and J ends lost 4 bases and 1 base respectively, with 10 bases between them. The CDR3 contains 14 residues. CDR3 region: CASSWGGFQETQYF. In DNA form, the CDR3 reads TGTGCCAGCAGTTGGGGCGGCTTCCAAGAGACCCAGTACTTC.

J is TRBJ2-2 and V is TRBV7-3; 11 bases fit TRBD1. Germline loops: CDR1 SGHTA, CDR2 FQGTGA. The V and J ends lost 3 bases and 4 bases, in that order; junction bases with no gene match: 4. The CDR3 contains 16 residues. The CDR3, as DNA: TGTGCCAGCAGCTTTACCGGGACAGGGGGCACCGGGGAGCTGTTTTTT. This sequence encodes CASSFTGTGGTGELFF.

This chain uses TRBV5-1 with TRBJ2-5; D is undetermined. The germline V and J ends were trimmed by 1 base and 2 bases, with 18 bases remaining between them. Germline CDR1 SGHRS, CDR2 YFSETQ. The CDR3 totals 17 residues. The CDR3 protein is CASSLRLSATQQETQYF. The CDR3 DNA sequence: TGCGCCAGCAGCTTGCGGTTGTCGGCGACGCAACAAGAGACCCAGTACTTC.

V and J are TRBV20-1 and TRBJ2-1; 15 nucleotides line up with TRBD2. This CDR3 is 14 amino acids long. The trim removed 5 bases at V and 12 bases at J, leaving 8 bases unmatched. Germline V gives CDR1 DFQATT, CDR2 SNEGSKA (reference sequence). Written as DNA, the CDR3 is TGCAGTGCTTCCGGACTAGCGGGAGGGCCGTGGCAGTTCTTC. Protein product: CSASGLAGGPWQFF.

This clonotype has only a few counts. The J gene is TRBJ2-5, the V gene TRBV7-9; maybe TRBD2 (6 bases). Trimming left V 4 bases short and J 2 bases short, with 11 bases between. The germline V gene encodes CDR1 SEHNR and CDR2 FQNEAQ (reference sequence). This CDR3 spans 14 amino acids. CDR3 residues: CASSSRDFQETQYF. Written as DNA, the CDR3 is TGTGCCAGCAGCTCCCGGGACTTTCAAGAGACCCAGTACTTC.

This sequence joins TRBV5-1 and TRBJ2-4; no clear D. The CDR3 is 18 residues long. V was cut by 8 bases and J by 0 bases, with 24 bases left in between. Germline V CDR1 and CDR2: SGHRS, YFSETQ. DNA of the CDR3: TGCGCCAGTCAAACGGTGTGGCTGAGGATTAAAGCCAAAAACATTCAGTACTTC. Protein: CASQTVWLRIKAKNIQYF.

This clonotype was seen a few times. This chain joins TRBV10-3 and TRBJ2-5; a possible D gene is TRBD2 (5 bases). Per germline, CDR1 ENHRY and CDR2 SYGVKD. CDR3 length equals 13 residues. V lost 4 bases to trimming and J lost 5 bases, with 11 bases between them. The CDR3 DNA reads TGTGCCATCAGTGTCGGGGTCACGGAGACCCAGTACTTC. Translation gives CAISVGVTETQYF.

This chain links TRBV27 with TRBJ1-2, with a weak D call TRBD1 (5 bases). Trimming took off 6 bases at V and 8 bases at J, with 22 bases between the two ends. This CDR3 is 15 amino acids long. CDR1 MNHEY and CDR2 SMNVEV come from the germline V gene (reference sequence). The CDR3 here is CASRPTGTEAEGYTF. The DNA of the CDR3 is TGTGCCAGCAGGCCTACGGGGACTGAGGCAGAAGGCTACACCTTC.

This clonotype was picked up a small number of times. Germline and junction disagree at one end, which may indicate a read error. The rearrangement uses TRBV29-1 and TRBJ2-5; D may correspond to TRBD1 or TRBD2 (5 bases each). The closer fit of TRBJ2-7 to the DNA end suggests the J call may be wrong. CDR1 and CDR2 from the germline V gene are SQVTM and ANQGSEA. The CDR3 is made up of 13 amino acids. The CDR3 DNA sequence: TGCAGCGTGGAAGGGGAGTTGGGGTACGAGCAGTACTTC. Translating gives CSVEGELGYEQYF.

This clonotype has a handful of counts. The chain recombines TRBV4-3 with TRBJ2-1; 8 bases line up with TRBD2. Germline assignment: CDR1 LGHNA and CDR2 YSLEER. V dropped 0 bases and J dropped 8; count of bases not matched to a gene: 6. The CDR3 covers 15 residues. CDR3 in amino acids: CASSQDGGAWDEQFF. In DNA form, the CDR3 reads TGCGCCAGCAGCCAAGACGGGGGGGCCTGGGATGAGCAGTTCTTC.

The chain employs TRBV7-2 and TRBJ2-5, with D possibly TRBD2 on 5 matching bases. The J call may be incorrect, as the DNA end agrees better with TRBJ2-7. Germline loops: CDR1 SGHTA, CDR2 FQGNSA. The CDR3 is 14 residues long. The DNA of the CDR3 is TGTGCCAGCAGCTCCGAGCGGAAGTCCTACGAGCAGTACTTC. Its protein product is CASSSERKSYEQYF.

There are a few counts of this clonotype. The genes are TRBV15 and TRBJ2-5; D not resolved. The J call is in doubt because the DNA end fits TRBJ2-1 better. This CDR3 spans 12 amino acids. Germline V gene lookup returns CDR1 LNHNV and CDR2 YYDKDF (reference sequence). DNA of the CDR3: TGTGCCACCAGCTATCGGTCCAATGAGCAGTTCTTC. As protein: CATSYRSNEQFF.

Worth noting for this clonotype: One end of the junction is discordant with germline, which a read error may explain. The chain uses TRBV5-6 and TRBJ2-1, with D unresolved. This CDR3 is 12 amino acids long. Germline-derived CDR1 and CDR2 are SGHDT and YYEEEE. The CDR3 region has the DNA TGTGCCAGCAGCACCAATTTCAATGAGCGGTTCTTC. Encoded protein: CASSTNFNERFF.

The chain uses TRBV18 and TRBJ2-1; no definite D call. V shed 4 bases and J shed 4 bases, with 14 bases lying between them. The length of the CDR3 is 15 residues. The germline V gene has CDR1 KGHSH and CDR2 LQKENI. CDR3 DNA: TGTGCCAGCTCACATAAATACGACATTTACAATGAGCAGTTCTTC. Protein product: CASSHKYDIYNEQFF.